This entry features one TCR beta chain sequence. These data originate in a study of blood T cell repertoires in COVID-19. Study summary: Italy, Spain and the United States were the sources of the convalescent and acute COVID-19 samples. From T cells, B-cell-depleted T cells, or PBMCs came the material, which was cDNA or gDNA.

This CDR3 spans 13 amino acids. The ends were cut back, 7 bases at V and 4 bases at J, with 13 bases in the middle. Germline CDR1 LNHDA, CDR2 SQIVND (reference sequence). Original analysis: Amplifying reference gene primers gave estimates of nucleated cell counts. Produced via immunoSEQ multiplex PCR; TCRdb's table is partial and in-frame only. The DNA was the basis for D and trimming; V, J and clone size are from that table. This table has 200,000 or so clones, 85% to 90% appearing once. Researchers sorted participants into cohorts using their self-reported clinical history. Sequenced material: PBMCs or T cells enriched from blood (not recorded which). This clonotype originated in a woman under 30 in a cohort exposed to, infected with or recovered from COVID-19 (not recorded which). The V and J genes are TRBV19 and TRBJ1-1; D is unclear. In DNA form, the CDR3 reads TGTGCCAGTACTAGGCCGGAGGTCACTGAAGCTTTCTTT. Protein: CASTRPEVTEAFF.